This is a list of T cell receptor beta chains from one sample in a study of PD-L1 blockade in urothelial cancer. Here immunoSEQ multiplex PCR was the method, and the copy in TCRdb shows in-frame clones only, minus some. Here the sample spans approximately 70,000 clones, roughly 84% being singletons. The sample consisted of PBMCs, taken around atezolizumab (anti-PD-L1) treatment. These TCRs come from a woman between 65 and 79 years old with urothelial cancer. The CDR3 runs from the conserved cysteine through the conserved F or W. A D gene is named only where the DNA matches it firmly. Clone size is not always given. Where it is, it says once, few, many or a class for expanded clones.

v_gene	d_gene	j_gene	abundance	CDR3aa	CDR3nt
TRBV19	TRBD1	TRBJ2-6	once	CASSDRGSGANVLTF	TGTGCCAGCAGCGACAGGGGTTCCGGGGCCAACGTCCTGACTTTC
TRBV18	-	TRBJ2-7	-	CASSLGRSSYEQYF	TGTGCCAGCTCCCTCGGAAGGAGCTCCTACGAGCAGTACTTC
TRBV16	TRBD1	TRBJ1-2	-	CASSWDSLTYGYTF	TGTGCCAGCAGCTGGGACAGCCTAACCTATGGCTACACCTTC
TRBV2	TRBD1	TRBJ1-4	-	CATIPGQSLNEKLFF	TGTGCCACAATCCCGGGACAGAGCCTTAATGAAAAACTGTTTTTT
TRBV27	TRBD2	TRBJ2-3	-	CASSSLAGGSTDTQYF	TGTGCCAGCAGTTCCTTAGCGGGAGGGAGCACAGATACGCAGTATTTT
TRBV27	-	TRBJ2-7	once	CAREYEQYF	TGTGCCAGGGAGTACGAGCAGTACTTC
TRBV28	TRBD2	TRBJ2-7	-	CASSPWTSGGYEQYF	TGTGCCAGCAGCCCCTGGACTAGCGGGGGCTACGAGCAGTACTTC
TRBV6-1	TRBD2	TRBJ2-2	-	CASSVFLAAPGELFF	TGTGCCAGCAGTGTTTTTCTAGCGGCTCCCGGGGAGCTGTTTTTT
TRBV6-5	TRBD1	TRBJ2-7	-	CASSSRDSGYEQYF	TGTGCCAGCAGTTCGAGGGACAGCGGCTACGAGCAGTACTTC
TRBV30	TRBD2	TRBJ2-1	-	CAWSPTGTSYNEQFF	TGTGCCTGGAGCCCAACCGGGACTAGCTACAATGAGCAGTTCTTC
TRBV4-2	-	TRBJ1-4	-	CASSPGVHPQNEKLFF	TGTGCCAGCAGCCCAGGGGTACATCCTCAGAATGAAAAACTGTTTTTT
TRBV18	-	TRBJ1-3	-	CASSPSPAGNTIYF	TGTGCCAGCTCACCATCGCCAGCTGGAAACACCATATATTTT
TRBV19	-	TRBJ2-7	-	CASSKTDSWSSYEQYF	TGTGCCAGTAGTAAGACGGACAGTTGGTCTAGCTACGAGCAGTACTTC
TRBV7-9	-	TRBJ1-5	few	CASSLEQGQPQHF	TGTGCCAGCAGCTTAGAACAGGGACAGCCCCAGCATTTT
TRBV5-1	TRBD2	TRBJ2-1	-	CASSLALAGLAGSPGDEQFF	TGCGCCAGCAGCTTGGCCCTGGCGGGACTAGCGGGCTCCCCCGGCGATGAGCAGTTCTTC
TRBV5-1	TRBD2	TRBJ2-1	-	CASSLSINGLAGVSEQFF	TGCGCCAGCAGCTTGTCTATTAACGGACTAGCGGGAGTTAGTGAGCAGTTCTTC
TRBV9	TRBD1	TRBJ2-1	-	CASSVVDRGLSEQFF	TGTGCCAGCAGCGTAGTGGACAGGGGGCTAAGTGAGCAGTTCTTC
TRBV29-1	TRBD1	TRBJ2-1	-	CSVKKQGADSSYNEQFF	TGCAGCGTTAAAAAACAGGGGGCCGATAGCTCCTACAATGAGCAGTTCTTC
TRBV5-1	-	TRBJ2-3	-	CASSLDVAGRTDTQYF	TGCGCCAGCAGCTTGGACGTCGCGGGTAGGACAGATACGCAGTATTTT
TRBV5-5	TRBD1	TRBJ1-1	-	CASSLVMGTVMNTEAFF	TGTGCCAGCAGCTTGGTTATGGGGACAGTGATGAACACTGAAGCTTTCTTT
TRBV7-9	-	TRBJ2-7	-	CASRPANSYEQYF	TGTGCCAGCAGGCCAGCGAACTCCTACGAGCAGTACTTC
TRBV7-2	TRBD1	TRBJ1-4	-	CASSQTSGLGTGSEKLFF	TGTGCCAGCAGCCAAACGTCAGGGTTGGGGACAGGGAGTGAAAAACTGTTTTTT
TRBV11-2	-	TRBJ2-7	once	CASSTYRVFGSYEQYF	TGTGCCAGCAGCACATACAGGGTGTTTGGGTCCTACGAGCAGTACTTC
TRBV5-1	TRBD2	TRBJ2-7	-	CASSLTSGGEYEQYF	TGCGCCAGCAGCTTAACTAGCGGGGGGGAATACGAGCAGTACTTC
TRBV28	TRBD2	TRBJ2-1	-	CASSITLAGGPGDEQFF	TGTGCCAGCAGTATCACTCTAGCGGGAGGGCCTGGCGATGAGCAGTTCTTC
TRBV7-9	-	TRBJ2-1	-	CASSPSRSPYNEQFF	TGTGCCAGCAGCCCTAGTAGGAGCCCTTACAATGAGCAGTTCTTC
TRBV7-9	TRBD2	TRBJ2-4	-	CASTRTSGENIQYF	TGTGCCAGCACCCGGACTAGCGGGGAAAACATTCAGTACTTC
TRBV7-2	TRBD1	TRBJ2-7	-	CASSLSTGGVYEQYF	TGTGCCAGCAGCTTATCGACAGGGGGCGTCTACGAGCAGTACTTC
TRBV7-2	TRBD1	TRBJ1-5	many	CASSLAQGGPQHF	TGTGCCAGCAGCTTAGCACAGGGGGGGCCCCAGCATTTT
TRBV15	-	TRBJ2-7	-	CATSRDSQGYDEQYF	TGTGCCACCAGCAGAGATTCACAGGGCTACGACGAGCAGTACTTC
TRBV6-6	-	TRBJ1-1	once	CASSYQMNTEAFF	TGTGCCAGCAGTTACCAAATGAACACTGAAGCTTTCTTT
TRBV18	-	TRBJ1-3	-	CASSLANSGNTIYF	TGTGCCAGCTCACTTGCGAACTCTGGAAACACCATATATTTT
TRBV13	TRBD1	TRBJ1-2	-	CASSLAGGIWGYTF	TGTGCCAGCAGCTTAGCAGGGGGCATCTGGGGCTACACCTTC
TRBV18	TRBD1	TRBJ2-1	-	CASSTSGQGVNEQFF	TGTGCCAGCTCAACATCGGGACAGGGTGTAAATGAGCAGTTCTTC
TRBV30	-	TRBJ2-2	-	CAWSVWGAGELFF	TGTGCCTGGAGTGTATGGGGGGCCGGGGAGCTGTTTTTT
TRBV15	TRBD2	TRBJ2-1	few	CATKSGGGHPEQFF	TGTGCCACCAAGAGCGGGGGGGGCCATCCTGAGCAGTTCTTC
TRBV18	-	TRBJ2-1	-	CASSPTSPGYNEQFF	TGTGCCAGCTCACCCACTAGCCCCGGTTACAATGAGCAGTTCTTC
TRBV30	TRBD2	TRBJ2-2	-	CAWRGLAGAAGELFF	TGTGCCTGGAGGGGGCTAGCGGGAGCGGCCGGGGAGCTGTTTTTT
TRBV5-1	-	TRBJ2-7	-	CASSRGPGESYEQYF	TGCGCCAGCAGTAGGGGGCCGGGAGAATCCTACGAGCAGTACTTC
TRBV15	TRBD1	TRBJ1-2	few	CATSRGGTGEDYGYTF	TGTGCCACCAGCAGAGGCGGGACAGGGGAAGACTATGGCTACACCTTC
TRBV27	-	TRBJ2-7	few	CASIREQYF	TGTGCCAGCATTCGCGAGCAGTACTTC
TRBV5-4	TRBD1	TRBJ2-5	-	CASSLGQEKETQYF	TGTGCCAGCAGCTTAGGACAGGAGAAAGAGACCCAGTACTTC
TRBV28	TRBD1	TRBJ2-4	-	CASSLFLRGGEDSINIQYF	TGTGCCAGCAGTTTATTTCTTAGAGGGGGCGAAGATTCGATAAACATTCAGTACTTC
TRBV5-6	-	TRBJ1-5	-	CASSLLGGQPQHF	TGTGCCAGCAGCTTGTTGGGGGGTCAGCCCCAGCATTTT
TRBV15	TRBD2	TRBJ2-7	-	CATSRGGGALDEQYF	TGTGCCACCAGCAGAGGCGGGGGGGCGTTAGACGAGCAGTACTTC
TRBV11-2	-	TRBJ2-7	-	CASSLRPGSDEQYF	TGTGCCAGCAGCTTACGCCCGGGATCAGACGAGCAGTACTTC
TRBV7-8	-	TRBJ2-7	-	CASSLGTASEQYF	TGTGCCAGCAGCCTCGGGACTGCGTCCGAGCAGTACTTC
TRBV14	-	TRBJ2-7	-	CASSQLGVTYEQYF	TGTGCCAGCAGCCAGTTAGGGGTAACCTACGAGCAGTACTTC
TRBV5-6	-	TRBJ2-3	-	CASSLAGVGLTDTQYF	TGTGCCAGCAGCTTGGCCGGAGTCGGACTCACAGATACGCAGTATTTT
TRBV5-1	TRBD2	TRBJ2-1	few	CASSWTSGSVYEQFF	TGCGCCAGCAGCTGGACTAGCGGGAGTGTGTATGAGCAGTTCTTC
TRBV28	-	TRBJ2-7	-	CASSWSGHEQYF	TGTGCCAGCAGTTGGTCGGGTCACGAGCAGTACTTC
TRBV18	-	TRBJ2-2	-	CASSPSSGVNTGELFF	TGTGCCAGCTCACCGTCCAGCGGAGTTAACACCGGGGAGCTGTTTTTT
TRBV19	TRBD2	TRBJ2-7	few	CASSIALAGDRAYEQYF	TGTGCCAGTAGTATAGCACTAGCGGGAGACCGGGCCTACGAGCAGTACTTC
TRBV2	-	TRBJ2-1	-	CASTGVPYNEQFF	TGTGCCAGCACAGGTGTGCCCTACAATGAGCAGTTCTTC
TRBV7-3	-	TRBJ2-3	-	CASSLTSGTDTQYF	TGTGCCAGCAGCTTAACTAGCGGCACAGATACGCAGTATTTT
TRBV9	TRBD2	TRBJ2-7	-	CASSDGLAGTYEQYF	TGTGCCAGCAGCGACGGACTAGCGGGAACCTACGAGCAGTACTTC
TRBV2	-	TRBJ1-5	few	CASSNGGGQPQHF	TGTGCCAGCAGTAACGGAGGAGGTCAGCCCCAGCATTTT
TRBV14	-	TRBJ2-7	-	CASSPRTGITYEQYF	TGTGCCAGCAGCCCTCGGACTGGGATTACCTACGAGCAGTACTTC
TRBV27	TRBD1	TRBJ1-1	-	CASSPGGSDTEAFF	TGTGCCAGCAGCCCAGGGGGCTCGGACACTGAAGCTTTCTTT
TRBV6-6	-	TRBJ2-1	-	CASSYLARANEQFF	TGTGCCAGCAGTTACTTAGCCAGGGCGAATGAGCAGTTCTTC